The TCR beta chain under discussion was sequenced for a study of neoadjuvant anti-PD-1 for oral cavity cancer (dated by TCRdb to about 2021). Concerning the study at large: Before undergoing curative-intent surgical resection, most patients got three to four biweekly nivolumab doses at 3 mg/kg. There were 12 patients in the parent correlative cohort, and the response rate was 33%. Patients who did not progress were given a fourth nivolumab dose at about day 43 and had definitive surgical resection on days 50-56. Responders were defined as patients with complete response, partial response or stable disease by RECIST 1.1; non-responders were defined as patients with progression.

The paper as a whole reports these results and caveats: After neoadjuvant nivolumab, T cell clonality (Gini index) in PBMCs was significantly higher in non-responders than in responders. Higher pretreatment blood Treg/Th17 ratios correlated with both higher pretreatment blood TCRbeta clonality and lower post-treatment tumor TCRbeta clonality. Only a few patients per response group were included in the TCR analyses, and the authors called for validation in larger cohorts.

Reading the label with the study, this specimen's time point is: after neoadjuvant nivolumab, at surgical resection. None of the patients had received prior systemic or radiation treatment, and all were newly diagnosed with stage II-IVA oral cavity squamous cell carcinoma. The cohort was made up of patients with locally advanced, HPV-negative oral cavity squamous cell carcinoma. No culture maintenance or expansion was done, as the peripheral blood mononuclear cells went straight to analysis. Samples came from a longitudinal correlative study of a single-arm phase II trial of neoadjuvant nivolumab in oral cavity squamous cell carcinoma. Subject-matched pre- and post-treatment PBMCs and tumors from three responders and three non-responders were subjected to genomic DNA-based TCRbeta sequencing. Peripheral blood mononuclear cells were collected before nivolumab treatment and again after treatment, at the time of surgery. The Maxwell RSC DNA from Cells kit was used to extract genomic DNA from PBMCs.

PBMC libraries used mostly about 480 ng of input genomic DNA for deep sequencing, with six replicates per sample. Following the manufacturer's instructions, the team built TCRbeta libraries using the immunoSEQ hsTCRbeta kit. The finished libraries were brought together in one pool at around 3.1 nM, which was then read using an Illumina NovaSeq 6000 S4 flow cell. In the source study's methods: Raw data preprocessing and quality control were performed with the immunoSEQ Analyzer. The analysis was restricted to productive rearrangements, with each unique CDR3 amino acid sequence defining a clonotype. Repertoire clonality was estimated as the Gini-Simpson index, computed with the R package tcR. Student's t test was used to compare Gini indices, and Pearson correlation was used to assess associations with tumor size change. TCRdb re-hosts the immuneACCESS table, in-frame sequences only. Its copies lack some clones; in the studies checked, an unresolved V gene accounts for under half of them, and the cause for the rest is not known. V and J calls and clone size are those listed in that table; D and trimming were worked out from the DNA. The sample table contains approximately 13,000 clones; only one count was recorded for less than 80% of them. The ten largest account for 2.9% of the sample.

Details on this clone: Its antigen is unknown. No base-level quality is on record; no much larger clone is a single base apart.

The starting material was PBMCs, obtained after nivolumab (anti-PD-1) treatment. This TCR came from a person aged 35 to 85 with oral cavity squamous cell carcinoma.

The CDR3 is CAWQRDRASSNQPQHF. The DNA is as follows: TGTGCCTGGCAAAGGGACAGGGCTTCTAGCAATCAGCCCCAGCATTTT. The chain uses TRBV30 and TRBJ1-5; 9 of the junction bases match TRBD1. V is pruned by 5 bases and J by 0 bases, leaving 8 bases of the junction without a gene match. The germline V gene (reference sequence) sets CDR1 to GTSNPN and CDR2 to SVGIG. There are 16 amino acids in the CDR3, from cysteine to phenylalanine inclusive. CDR3 DNA is the only sequence kept; it has 48 bases, read in frame from the first base.